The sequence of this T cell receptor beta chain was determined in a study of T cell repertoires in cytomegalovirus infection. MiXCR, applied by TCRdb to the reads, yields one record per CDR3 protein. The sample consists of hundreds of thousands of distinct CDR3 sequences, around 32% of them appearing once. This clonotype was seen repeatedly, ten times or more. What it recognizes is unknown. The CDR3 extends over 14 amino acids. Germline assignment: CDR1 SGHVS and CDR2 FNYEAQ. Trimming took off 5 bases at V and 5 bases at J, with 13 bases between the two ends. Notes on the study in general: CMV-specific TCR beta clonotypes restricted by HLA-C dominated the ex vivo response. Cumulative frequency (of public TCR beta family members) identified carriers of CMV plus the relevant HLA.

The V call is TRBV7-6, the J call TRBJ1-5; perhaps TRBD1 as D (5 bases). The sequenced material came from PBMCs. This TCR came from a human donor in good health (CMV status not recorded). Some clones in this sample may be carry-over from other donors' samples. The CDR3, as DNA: TGTGCCAGCAGCGTTGGGACCACTGATCAGCCCCAGCATTTT. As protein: CASSVGTTDQPQHF.